One T cell receptor (beta chain) is described in this entry. Here immunoSEQ multiplex PCR was the method, and the copy in TCRdb shows in-frame clones only, minus some. The table includes 95,000 to 100,000 clones, over 75% detected once. This sample was taken from a study of T cell responses to AZD1222 COVID-19 vaccine. This CDR3 has 12 residues. Germline CDR1 MNHNY, CDR2 SVGAGI (reference sequence). Trimming took 6 bases from V and 9 from J, leaving 12 bases between them. The chain uses TRBV6-6 and TRBJ1-5; D is ambiguous. The TCR was taken from an adult who received the AZD1222 COVID-19 vaccine. Specimen: peripheral blood, collected 28 days after the second AZD1222 dose. CDR3 DNA sequence: TGTGCCAGCAGATGGACCGGTTGGCCCCAGCATTTT. It codes for CASRWTGWPQHF.